Here is one T cell receptor beta chain with its context. The source of the sample is a study of T cell changes during pregnancy in multiple sclerosis. The V end lost 3 bases, the J end lost 0 bases, and 18 bases lay between the germline ends. From germline, CDR1 is MGHRA and CDR2 YSYEKL. This CDR3 comprises 18 residues. Clones were sequenced by immunoSEQ multiplex PCR, and TCRdb holds only the in-frame ones, with some missing. Of more than 10,000 clones in the sample, approximately 89% were seen once. The TCR originated in a female donor in good health, enrolled as a control in a pregnancy study. The chain recombines TRBV4-1 with TRBJ1-5; maybe TRBD1 (5 bases). Here the sequenced sample was CD8+ T cells from peripheral blood mononuclear cells, taken in the second trimester of pregnancy. The CDR3 loop reads CASSHGTHSRGSNQPQHF. CDR3 nucleotide sequence: TGCGCCAGCAGCCATGGGACTCACTCCCGAGGTAGCAATCAGCCCCAGCATTTT.